Included here is one T cell receptor beta chain sequence, with context. Its antigen is not known. The authors drew approximately 10 milliliters of peripheral blood from each donor. This entry comes from a study of blood T cells in healthy people across ages. Whole-study results and caveats: Long-lived and aged donors differed, with more naive CD4+ cells and higher diversity in the long-lived.

The CDR3 is 12 amino acids. Sample-barcoded 5' priming and a J-beta primer mix drove a second PCR of roughly 7 to 11 cycles. TCRdb re-called the 5' RACE reads with MiXCR, one entry per CDR3 protein. There are 800,000 to 1,000,000 distinct CDR3 sequences in the sample; roughly 48% occur only once, and over 10% lies in the top ten. This chain uses TRBV21-1 with TRBJ2-2. TRBV21-1 is designated a pseudogene. The clonotype originates from a man aged 25 to 45 in good health. The specimen was blood. The CDR3 is CASSVIPGELFF. The CDR3 DNA reads as TGTGCCAGCAGCGTAATCCCCGGGGAGCTGTTTTTT.